These 17 T cell receptor beta chains were sequenced from one sample in a study of graft-versus-host responses after intestinal transplantation. Generated by immunoSEQ multiplex PCR, the TCRdb table keeps only in-frame clones and is missing some. The top ten hold about 0.18% of the sample, which has some 120,000 clones, over 75% seen once. The antigens of these receptors remain unknown. The sequencing here drew on unstimulated CD4+ T cells sorted from spleen or lymph node cells, taken before intestinal transplant. The receptors shown here come from a human donor who received an intestinal transplant.

The J gene is TRBJ2-2, the V gene TRBV5-1, with D perhaps TRBD1 (5 bases). CDR3 length: 14 amino acids. Trimming removed 5 bases from V and 1 base from J, with 9 bases in between. Germline V CDR1 and CDR2: SGHRS, YFSETQ. CDR3 DNA sequence: TGCGCCAGCAGAAAGCAGGGGAACACCGGGGAGCTGTTTTTT. Translated, it gives CASRKQGNTGELFF.

The V call is TRBV5-4, the J call TRBJ2-3, with 9 bases that match TRBD2. V lost 6 bases, J lost 0 bases, and 2 bases stayed unmatched. CDR1 and CDR2 from the germline V gene are SGHNT and YYREEE (reference sequence). There are 14 residues in the CDR3. CDR3 DNA sequence: TGTGCCAGCAAGCGGGGGGCTAGCACAGATACGCAGTATTTT. Translation gives CASKRGASTDTQYF.

The CDR3 bases are TGTGCCAGCAGTGAAGAGGCGGGCGCGTCATCTGAAGCTTTCTTT. Translation gives CASSEEAGASSEAFF. The chain recombines TRBV2 with TRBJ1-1; no clear D. Trimming pared 1 base from V and 6 bases from J, leaving 15 bases between. CDR3 length: 15 amino acids. Germline assignment: CDR1 SNHLY and CDR2 FYNNEI.

V and J are TRBV5-4 and TRBJ2-3; 9 bases agree with TRBD2. This CDR3 contains 18 residues. Germline loops: CDR1 SGHNT, CDR2 YYREEE (reference sequence). V was clipped by 4 bases and J by 1 base; unmatched bases: 13. The CDR3, as DNA: TGTGCCAGCAGCCTCACAGCGGGGGGCCGGATCGGCACAGATACGCAGTATTTT. Translating gives CASSLTAGGRIGTDTQYF.

This clone was detected only once. The V gene is TRBV19, the J gene TRBJ1-5; TRBD1 matches at 8 bases. The V gene end was trimmed by 8 bases and the J gene end by 1 base; junction bases not matched to a gene: 13. Germline values: CDR1 LNHDA, CDR2 SQIVND (reference sequence). The CDR3 is made up of 17 amino acids. CDR3: CASWAGDRGWSNQPQHF. The CDR3 DNA follows: TGTGCCAGTTGGGCGGGAGACAGGGGCTGGAGCAATCAGCCCCAGCATTTT.

This clone was detected a few times. The CDR3, as DNA: TGCGCCAGCAGCCAAGATGGGAACAGGGGAAACTATGGCTACACCTTC. It is translated as CASSQDGNRGNYGYTF. The rearrangement uses TRBV4-3 and TRBJ1-2; 7 nucleotides agree with TRBD1. With 0 bases clipped from V and 2 bases from J, the junction kept 6 bases outside the gene matches. This CDR3 region has 16 residues. The germline V gene encodes CDR1 LGHNA and CDR2 YSLEER.

This chain links TRBV4-3 with TRBJ2-5; TRBD2 is a possible D gene (6 bases). This CDR3 spans 15 amino acids. CDR1 LGHNA and CDR2 YSLEER come from the germline V gene. V was cut by 4 bases and J by 1 base, with 13 bases left in between. This CDR3 is CASSRLLAPQETQYF. In nucleotides, the CDR3 is TGCGCCAGCAGCCGCTTACTAGCCCCCCAAGAGACCCAGTACTTC.

The table lists this clone with a count of one. The genes are TRBV7-2 and TRBJ1-1; D is undetermined. V was shortened by 1 base and J by 4 bases, with 10 bases between the two germline ends. The germline gives CDR1 SGHTA, CDR2 FQGNSA. This CDR3 has 14 amino acids. The CDR3 here is CASSLDGGITEAFF. CDR3 sequence (DNA): TGTGCCAGCAGCTTAGATGGAGGTATCACTGAAGCTTTCTTT.

The chain combines TRBV6-1 with TRBJ1-2; no definite D call. CDR1 is MNHNS, CDR2 SASEGT, per germline. This CDR3 region has 11 residues. The V end was cut by 5 bases, the J end by 7 bases, with 8 bases between. For the CDR3, the DNA is TGTGCCAGCAGTTGGGCGACTGGCTACACCTTC. It specifies CASSWATGYTF.

As for this clone: This CDR3 is also generated by other DNA sequences in the sample. The CDR3 DNA follows: TGCGCCAGCAGCTTGGAGGGAGGCACTGAAGCTTTCTTT. Translated, it gives CASSLEGGTEAFF. The V gene is TRBV5-1, the J gene TRBJ1-1; D is undetermined. The CDR3 is 13 amino acids. CDR1 is SGHRS and CDR2 is YFSETQ in the germline V gene. V lost 0 bases to trimming and J lost 4 bases, with 7 bases between them.

V gene TRBV7-3 combines with J gene TRBJ1-1; maybe TRBD1 (5 bases). Looked up from germline, CDR1 is SGHTA and CDR2 is FQGTGA. Trimming shortened V by 0 bases and J by 3 bases, and 14 bases separated the two germline ends. This CDR3 contains 16 residues. CDR3 protein: CASSLTGQGGYTEAFF. CDR3 DNA: TGTGCCAGCAGCTTAACTGGGCAGGGAGGTTACACTGAAGCTTTCTTT. The full variable domain, in which reference TRBV7-3 and TRBJ1-1 provide the parts outside the CDR3, is GAGVSQTPSNKVTEKGKYVELRCDPISGHTALYWYRQSLGQGPEFLIYFQGTGAADDSGLPNDRFFAVRPEGSVSTLKIQRTERGDSAVYLCASSLTGQGGYTEAFFGQGTRLTVV.

V gene TRBV21-1 combines with J gene TRBJ1-5; the D call of TRBD1 is as the table states it, not checked on the DNA. TRBV21-1 is termed a pseudogene. The CDR3 sequence is 16 residues long. CDR3 region: CASSKVGGQGNQPQHF. CDR3 DNA sequence: TGTGCCAGCAGCAAAGTGGGGGGACAGGGCAATCAGCCCCAGCATTTT.

This chain uses TRBV2 with TRBJ1-2, with D tentatively TRBD1 (6 bases). The germline V gene has CDR1 SNHLY and CDR2 FYNNEI. The CDR3 length is 15 residues. Trimming took off 1 base at V and 4 bases at J, with 13 bases between the two ends. The CDR3 reads CASSEVGARVYGYTF. CDR3 nucleotides: TGTGCCAGCAGTGAAGTGGGGGCGCGGGTCTATGGCTACACCTTC.

The chain employs TRBV5-1 and TRBJ2-7, with TRBD1 matching 10 bases. The CDR3 spans 16 residues. Trimming took 0 bases from V and 2 from J; bases not matched to a gene: 5. Germline V lookup: CDR1 SGHRS, CDR2 YFSETQ. The CDR3 nucleotides read TGCGCCAGCAGCTTGGTGTCCGGGACAGGGGCCTACGAGCAGTACTTC. It codes for CASSLVSGTGAYEQYF. Combining the CDR3 with reference TRBV5-1 and TRBJ2-7 gives the whole variable domain KAGVTQTPRYLIKTRGQQVTLSCSPISGHRSVSWYQQTPGQGLQFLFEYFSETQRNKGNFPGRFSGRQFSNSRSEMNVSTLELGDSALYLCASSLVSGTGAYEQYFGPGTRLTVT.

V usage is TRBV7-6 and J usage is TRBJ1-6; 7 bases are shared with TRBD1. Trimming at V came to 3 bases and at J to 9 bases, leaving 5 bases not matched to a gene. The CDR3 runs to 14 residues. Germline CDR1 is SGHVS and CDR2 is FNYEAQ. Here the CDR3 DNA reads TGTGCCAGCAGCTTGACAGGGAGTATTTCACCCCTCCACTTT. This sequence encodes CASSLTGSISPLHF.

The chain carries TRBV9 and TRBJ2-1; TRBD2 aligns across 12 bases. This CDR3 comprises 15 residues. Trimming took 0 bases from V and 9 from J; bases not matched to a gene: 4. In germline, CDR1 is SGDLS, CDR2 YYNGEE. In DNA form, the CDR3 reads TGTGCCAGCAGCGTAGGGGGACTAGCGGGTCCTGAGCAGTTCTTC. Residues: CASSVGGLAGPEQFF.

The chain carries TRBV6-5 and TRBJ1-5; D remains ambiguous. From germline, CDR1 is MNHEY and CDR2 SVGAGI. The CDR3 covers 15 residues. Trimming removed 0 bases from V and 0 bases from J, with 6 bases in between. The CDR3 DNA follows: TGTGCCAGCAGTTACTCTATTTTTAGCAATCAGCCCCAGCATTTT. Residues: CASSYSIFSNQPQHF.